A selection of T cell receptor beta chains follows, all from one sample in a study of shared clonotypes between healthy human individuals. Clones were read by immunoSEQ multiplex PCR, and TCRdb kept only the in-frame ones, dropping some. Found here are roughly 500,000 clones, about 96% of them singletons; the top ten hold 0.055% to 0.075%. The source material was naive CD4+ T cells sorted from blood. The source is a woman aged 30 to 39 in good health. Each CDR3 is given with its conserved first and last residue. A D gene is named only where the DNA matches it firmly. Rows give clone size only sometimes, using once, few, many, or a class for an expanded clone.

V,J,size,D,CDR3,DNA
TRBV13,TRBJ2-7,NA,NA,CASSRTPPYEQYF,TGTGCCAGCAGCCGTACCCCCCCCTACGAGCAGTACTTC
TRBV11-2,TRBJ2-7,NA,TRBD2,CASSLDPLNLAGGSYEQYF,TGTGCCAGCAGCTTAGACCCTCTCAATCTAGCGGGAGGCTCCTACGAGCAGTACTTC
TRBV28,TRBJ2-2,NA,TRBD1,CASNSGGSGELFF,TGTGCCAGCAACTCAGGGGGAAGCGGGGAGCTGTTTTTT
TRBV18,TRBJ2-7,NA,TRBD1,CASSTGDGYEQYF,TGTGCCAGCTCGACAGGGGACGGCTACGAGCAGTACTTC
TRBV5-6,TRBJ1-2,NA,TRBD1,CASSLTGAYGYTF,TGTGCCAGCAGCTTGACAGGGGCCTATGGCTACACCTTC
TRBV19,TRBJ1-5,NA,NA,CAILRPAGQPQHF,TGTGCCATCCTCAGGCCTGCCGGGCAGCCCCAGCATTTT
TRBV6-6,TRBJ2-6,NA,NA,CASSYSGSGANVLTF,TGTGCCAGCAGTTACTCGGGCTCTGGGGCCAACGTCCTGACTTTC
TRBV18,TRBJ1-5,NA,NA,CASSPYREDSNQPQHF,TGTGCCAGCTCACCATACAGAGAAGATAGCAATCAGCCCCAGCATTTT
TRBV5-6,TRBJ1-3,once,NA,CASNDRSSGNTIYF,TGTGCCAGCAACGACAGAAGCTCTGGAAACACCATATATTTT
TRBV5-6,TRBJ2-2,NA,NA,CASSLSGLGTGELFF,TGTGCCAGCAGCTTGTCTGGGTTAGGCACCGGGGAGCTGTTTTTT
TRBV7-6,TRBJ1-4,NA,NA,CASSLDRLEKLFF,TGTGCCAGCAGCTTAGACAGACTTGAAAAACTGTTTTTT
TRBV2,TRBJ2-3,NA,NA,CASSAIDRRLIPTDTQYF,TGTGCCAGCAGCGCAATCGACAGGAGATTGATTCCCACAGATACGCAGTATTTT
TRBV2,TRBJ2-3,NA,NA,CASRDTGGGPSTDTQYF,TGTGCCAGCAGAGACACAGGTGGGGGACCTAGCACAGATACGCAGTATTTT
TRBV7-9,TRBJ2-2,once,NA,CASSSRWTGELFF,TGTGCCAGCAGCTCTCGTTGGACCGGGGAGCTGTTTTTT
TRBV5-4,TRBJ2-1,NA,NA,CASSLVQDSSYNEQFF,TGTGCCAGCAGCTTGGTGCAGGACAGCTCCTACAATGAGCAGTTCTTC
TRBV11-2,TRBJ2-7,NA,NA,CASRANQGGRDF,TGTGCCAGCAGGGCCAATCAGGGGGGGAGAGACTTC
TRBV5-4,TRBJ1-1,NA,NA,CASSRAGSEAFF,TGTGCCAGCAGCCGAGCCGGGAGTGAAGCTTTCTTT
TRBV19,TRBJ2-5,NA,NA,CASSIGLMETQYF,TGTGCCAGTAGTATTGGGTTGATGGAGACCCAGTACTTC
TRBV6-6,TRBJ2-7,NA,NA,CASSRIGRRDHEQYF,TGTGCCAGCAGCCGAATCGGTAGGAGGGACCACGAGCAGTACTTC
TRBV19,TRBJ2-6,once,NA,CASRLRDSIGGAGANVLTF,TGTGCCAGTAGGTTAAGGGACAGCATAGGGGGGGCTGGGGCCAACGTCCTGACTTTC
TRBV6-1,TRBJ2-7,NA,TRBD1,CASSVRSDRGLIVDKQQYF,TGTGCCAGCAGTGTTCGGTCGGACAGGGGACTAATAGTAGATAAACAGCAGTACTTC
TRBV6-5,TRBJ2-5,NA,NA,CASRRDGTQYF,TGTGCCAGCCGGCGGGACGGGACCCAGTACTTC
TRBV6-5,TRBJ2-2,NA,NA,CASSYLSTGELFF,TGTGCCAGCAGTTACTTGTCCACCGGGGAGCTGTTTTTT
TRBV28,TRBJ2-3,once,TRBD2,CASSSQWVAGRGGTDTQYF,TGTGCCAGCAGTTCCCAATGGGTAGCGGGAAGGGGTGGCACAGATACGCAGTATTTT
TRBV9,TRBJ2-5,NA,NA,CASSVVEETQYF,TGTGCCAGCAGCGTAGTGGAAGAGACCCAGTACTTC
TRBV2,TRBJ1-2,few,TRBD1,CASSARGLSYGYTF,TGTGCCAGCAGCGCCAGGGGGCTTAGCTATGGCTACACCTTC
TRBV5-1,TRBJ1-1,NA,TRBD1,CASSWDRVMNTEAFF,TGCGCCAGCAGCTGGGACAGGGTCATGAACACTGAAGCTTTCTTT
TRBV7-9,TRBJ2-7,NA,NA,CASSSPTGRAERQYF,TGTGCCAGCAGCTCCCCTACGGGACGAGCGGAAAGGCAGTACTTC
TRBV28,TRBJ1-4,NA,TRBD1,CASSLVSGGAGEKLFF,TGTGCCAGCAGTTTAGTGTCAGGGGGCGCAGGTGAAAAACTGTTTTTT
TRBV21-1,TRBJ1-4,NA,NA,CASSKCGVGTNEKLFF,TGTGCCAGCAGCAAATGCGGGGTAGGTACTAATGAAAAACTGTTTTTT
TRBV28,TRBJ1-5,NA,NA,CASGINGAHPQHF,TGTGCCAGCGGGATCAATGGTGCCCATCCCCAGCATTTT
TRBV2,TRBJ1-2,NA,NA,CASSMIRRDTAGYTF,TGTGCCAGCAGCATGATCCGTCGGGACACCGCCGGCTACACCTTC
TRBV7-9,TRBJ1-1,few,NA,CASSSLGRTEAFF,TGTGCCAGCAGCTCGCTGGGTCGCACTGAAGCTTTCTTT
TRBV18,TRBJ2-7,NA,TRBD2,CASSQLAPTLSYEQYF,TGTGCCAGCTCGCAACTAGCGCCGACTCTTTCCTACGAGCAGTACTTC
TRBV4-1,TRBJ2-7,NA,NA,CASSQGPDYEQYF,TGCGCCAGCAGCCAAGGCCCAGATTACGAGCAGTACTTC
TRBV18,TRBJ2-5,NA,NA,CASSPVLGKETQYF,TGTGCCAGCTCACCCGTGCTAGGGAAAGAGACCCAGTACTTC
TRBV9,TRBJ2-1,NA,TRBD2,CASSFLAGAYNEQFF,TGTGCCAGCAGCTTCCTAGCGGGGGCCTACAATGAGCAGTTCTTC
TRBV30,TRBJ2-1,NA,NA,CAWSLHWGSNEQFF,TGTGCCTGGAGTTTACATTGGGGCAGCAATGAGCAGTTCTTC
TRBV5-6,TRBJ1-3,NA,TRBD1,CASSLTGGPGNTIYF,TGTGCCAGCAGCTTGACAGGGGGCCCTGGAAACACCATATATTTT
TRBV28,TRBJ2-6,NA,NA,CASSLSGTGANVLTF,TGTGCCAGCAGTTTATCAGGGACTGGGGCCAACGTCCTGACTTTC